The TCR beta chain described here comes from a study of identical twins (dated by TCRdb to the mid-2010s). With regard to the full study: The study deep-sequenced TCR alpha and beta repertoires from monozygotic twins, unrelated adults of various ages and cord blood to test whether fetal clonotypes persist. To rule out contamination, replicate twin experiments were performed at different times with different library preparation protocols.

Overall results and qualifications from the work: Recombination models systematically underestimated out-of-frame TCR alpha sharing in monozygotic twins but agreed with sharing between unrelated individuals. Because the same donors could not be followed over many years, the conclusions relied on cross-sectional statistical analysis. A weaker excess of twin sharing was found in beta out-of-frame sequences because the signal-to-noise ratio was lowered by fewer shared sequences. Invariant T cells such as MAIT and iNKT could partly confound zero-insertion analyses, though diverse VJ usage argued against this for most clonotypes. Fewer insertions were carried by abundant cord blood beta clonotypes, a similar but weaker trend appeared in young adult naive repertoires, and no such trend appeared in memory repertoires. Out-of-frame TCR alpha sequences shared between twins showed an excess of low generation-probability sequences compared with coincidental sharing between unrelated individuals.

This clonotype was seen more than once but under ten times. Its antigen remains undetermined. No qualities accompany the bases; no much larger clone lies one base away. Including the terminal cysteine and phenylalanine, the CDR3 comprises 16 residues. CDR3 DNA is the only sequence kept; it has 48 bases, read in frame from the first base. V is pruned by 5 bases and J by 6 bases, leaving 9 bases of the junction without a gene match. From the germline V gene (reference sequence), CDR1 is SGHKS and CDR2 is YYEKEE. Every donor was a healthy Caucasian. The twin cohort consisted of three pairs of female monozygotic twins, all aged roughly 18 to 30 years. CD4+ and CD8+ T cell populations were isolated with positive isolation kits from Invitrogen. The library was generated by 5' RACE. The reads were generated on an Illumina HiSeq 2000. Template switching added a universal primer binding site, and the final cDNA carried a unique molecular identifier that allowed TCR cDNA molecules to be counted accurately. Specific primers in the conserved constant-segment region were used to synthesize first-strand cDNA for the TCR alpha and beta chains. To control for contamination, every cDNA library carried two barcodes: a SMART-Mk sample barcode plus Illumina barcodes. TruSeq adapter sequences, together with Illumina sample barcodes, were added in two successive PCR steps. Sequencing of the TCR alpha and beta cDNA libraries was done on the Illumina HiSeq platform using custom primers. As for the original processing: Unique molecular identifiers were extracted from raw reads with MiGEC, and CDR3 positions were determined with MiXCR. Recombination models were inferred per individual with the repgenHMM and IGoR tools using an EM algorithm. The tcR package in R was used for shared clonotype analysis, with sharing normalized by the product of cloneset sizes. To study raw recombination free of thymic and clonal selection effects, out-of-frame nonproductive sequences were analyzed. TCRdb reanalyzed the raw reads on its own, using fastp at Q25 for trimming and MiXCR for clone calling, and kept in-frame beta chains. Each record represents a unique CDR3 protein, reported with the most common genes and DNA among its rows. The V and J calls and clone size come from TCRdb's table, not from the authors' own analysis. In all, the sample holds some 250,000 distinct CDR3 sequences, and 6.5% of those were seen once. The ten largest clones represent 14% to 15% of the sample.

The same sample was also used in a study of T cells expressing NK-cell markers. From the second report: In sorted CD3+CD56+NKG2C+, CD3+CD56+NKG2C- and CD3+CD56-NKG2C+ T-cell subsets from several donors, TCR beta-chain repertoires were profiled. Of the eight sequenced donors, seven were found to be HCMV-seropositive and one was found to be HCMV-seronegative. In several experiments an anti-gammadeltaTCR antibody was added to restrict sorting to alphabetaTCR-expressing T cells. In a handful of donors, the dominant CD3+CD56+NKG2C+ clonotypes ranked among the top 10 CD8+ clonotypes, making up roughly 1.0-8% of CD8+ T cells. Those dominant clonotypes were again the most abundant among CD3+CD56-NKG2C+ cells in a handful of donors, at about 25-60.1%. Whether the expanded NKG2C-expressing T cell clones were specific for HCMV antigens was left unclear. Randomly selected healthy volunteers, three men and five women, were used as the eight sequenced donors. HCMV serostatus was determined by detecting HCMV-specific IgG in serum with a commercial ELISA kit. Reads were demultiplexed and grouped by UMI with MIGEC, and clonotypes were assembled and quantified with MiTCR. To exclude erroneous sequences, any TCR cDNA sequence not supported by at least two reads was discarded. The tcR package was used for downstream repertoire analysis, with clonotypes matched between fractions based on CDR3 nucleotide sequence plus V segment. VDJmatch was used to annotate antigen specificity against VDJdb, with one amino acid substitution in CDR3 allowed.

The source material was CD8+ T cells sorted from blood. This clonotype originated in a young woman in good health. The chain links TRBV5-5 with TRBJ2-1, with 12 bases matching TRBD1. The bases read TGTGCCAGCAGTACAAACCGGGACAGGGGGCTCAATGAGCAGTTCTTC. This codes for CASSTNRDRGLNEQFF.